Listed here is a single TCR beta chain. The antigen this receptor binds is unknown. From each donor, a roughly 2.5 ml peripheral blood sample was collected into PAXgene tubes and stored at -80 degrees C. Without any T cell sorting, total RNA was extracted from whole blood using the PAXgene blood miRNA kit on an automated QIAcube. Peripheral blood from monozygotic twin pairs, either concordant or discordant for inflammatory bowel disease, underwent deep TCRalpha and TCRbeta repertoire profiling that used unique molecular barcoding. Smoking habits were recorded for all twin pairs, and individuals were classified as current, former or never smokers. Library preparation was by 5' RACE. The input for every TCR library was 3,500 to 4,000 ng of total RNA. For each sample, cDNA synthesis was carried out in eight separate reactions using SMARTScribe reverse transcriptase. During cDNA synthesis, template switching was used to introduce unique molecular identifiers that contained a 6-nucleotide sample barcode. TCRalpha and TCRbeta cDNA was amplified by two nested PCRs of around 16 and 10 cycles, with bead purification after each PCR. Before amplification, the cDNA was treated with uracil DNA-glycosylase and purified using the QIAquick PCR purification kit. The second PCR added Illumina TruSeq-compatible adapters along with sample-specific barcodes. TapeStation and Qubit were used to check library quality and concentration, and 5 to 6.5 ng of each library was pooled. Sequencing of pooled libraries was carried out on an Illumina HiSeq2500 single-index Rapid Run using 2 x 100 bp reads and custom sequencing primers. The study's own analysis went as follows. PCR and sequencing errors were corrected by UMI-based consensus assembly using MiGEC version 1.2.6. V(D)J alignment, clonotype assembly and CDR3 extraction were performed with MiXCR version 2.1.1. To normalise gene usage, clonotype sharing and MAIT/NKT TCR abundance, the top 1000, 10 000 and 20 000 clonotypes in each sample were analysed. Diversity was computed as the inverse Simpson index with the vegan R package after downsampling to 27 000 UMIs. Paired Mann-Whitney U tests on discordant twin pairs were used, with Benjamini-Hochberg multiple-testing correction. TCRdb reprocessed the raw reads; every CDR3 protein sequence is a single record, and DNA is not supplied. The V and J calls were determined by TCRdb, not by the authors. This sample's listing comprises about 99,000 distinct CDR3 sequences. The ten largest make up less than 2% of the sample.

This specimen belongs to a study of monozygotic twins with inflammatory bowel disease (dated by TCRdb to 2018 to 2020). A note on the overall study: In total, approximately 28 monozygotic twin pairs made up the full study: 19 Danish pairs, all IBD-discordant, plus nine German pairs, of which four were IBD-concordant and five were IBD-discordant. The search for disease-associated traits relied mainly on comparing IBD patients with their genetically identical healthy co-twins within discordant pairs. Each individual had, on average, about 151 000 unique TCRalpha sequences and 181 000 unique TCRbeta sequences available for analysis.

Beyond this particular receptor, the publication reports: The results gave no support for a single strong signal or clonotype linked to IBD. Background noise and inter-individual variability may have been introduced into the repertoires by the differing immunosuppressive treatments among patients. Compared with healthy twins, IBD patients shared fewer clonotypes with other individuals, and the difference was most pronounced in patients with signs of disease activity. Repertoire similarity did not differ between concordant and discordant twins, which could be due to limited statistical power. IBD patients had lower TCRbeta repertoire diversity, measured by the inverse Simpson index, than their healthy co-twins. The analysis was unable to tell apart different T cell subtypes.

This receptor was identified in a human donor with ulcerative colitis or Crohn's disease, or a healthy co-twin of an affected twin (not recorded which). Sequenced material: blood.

The CDR3 amino acid sequence is: CASRRSQGSTGELFF. The rearrangement joined TRBV6-1 to TRBJ2-2; TCRdb gives TRBD1 as the D gene, but with no DNA this cannot be confirmed. Its CDR3 holds 15 amino acids, cysteine through phenylalanine. Only the protein is available. According to the germline V gene, CDR1 reads MNHNS and CDR2 reads SASEGT.